This TCR beta chain is from a study of radiotherapy plus CTLA-4 blockade in lung cancer. Overall study results and limits: After radiotherapy and ipilimumab, tumor-derived clones expanded in peripheral blood.

Here immunoSEQ multiplex PCR was the method, and the copy in TCRdb shows in-frame clones only, minus some. The sample consists of around 95,000 clones, 83% of them appearing once. The germline V gene encodes CDR1 MNHNS and CDR2 SASEGT. This CDR3 is built from 14 residues. The ends lost 1 base at V and 11 bases at J; junction bases unmatched: 6. Focal radiation with ipilimumab CTLA-4 blockade was given to patients with chemo-refractory metastatic non-small-cell lung cancer. Comment on this clone: Its antigen is unknown.

The starting material was peripheral blood, obtained from a patient treated with radiotherapy plus ipilimumab. This rearrangement joins TRBV6-1 to TRBJ2-1; 9 nucleotides align to TRBD2. This receptor was obtained from a human donor with non-small cell lung cancer who had stable disease on radiotherapy plus ipilimumab. CDR3 protein: CASSEGAGGRKQFF. Written as DNA, the CDR3 is TGTGCCAGCAGTGAAGGGGCGGGGGGGCGAAAGCAGTTCTTC.